Below, 26 T cell receptor beta chains from the same sample are listed, as sequenced in a study of blood T cell repertoires in COVID-19. Profiling relied on immunoSEQ multiplex PCR, and the TCRdb table lists in-frame clones only, not all of them. The data hold over 200,000 clones, with more than 85% observed a single time. The specimen sequenced was peripheral blood. The receptors come from a middle-aged man with acute or convalescent COVID-19.

J is TRBJ2-1 and V is TRBV5-1, with 16 nucleotides matching TRBD2. Looked up from germline, CDR1 is SGHRS and CDR2 is YFSETQ. CDR3 length: 17 amino acids. J was trimmed by 7 bases and V by 4 bases; bases with no gene match: 8. For the CDR3, the DNA is TGCGCCAGCAGCACGGGACTAGCGGGGGGGCCCGAGAATGAGCAGTTCTTC. This translates into CASSTGLAGGPENEQFF.

V usage is TRBV5-3 and J usage is TRBJ2-7; D call uncertain. TRBV5-3 is flagged as an ORF with uncertain function. CDR3 length equals 17 residues. V shed 1 base and J shed 7 bases, with 24 bases lying between them. The CDR3 region is CARSLFRHGPQRGEQYF. The CDR3 DNA is TGTGCCAGAAGCTTGTTCCGACACGGCCCTCAACGTGGTGAGCAGTACTTC.

V gene TRBV28 combines with J gene TRBJ1-2, with a possible D match to TRBD1 (5 bases). The V gene's germline CDR1 is MDHEN and CDR2 SYDVKM. CDR3 length equals 14 residues. Deletions cut 3 bases from V and 8 bases from J, with 16 bases between. The CDR3 DNA follows: TGTGCCAGCAGTTTTTCGGGGGGGAACCCGGGCTACACCTTC. It yields the protein CASSFSGGNPGYTF.

The chain combines TRBV29-1 with TRBJ2-2; TRBD2 agrees at 9 bases. The CDR3 runs 15 residues. Germline loops: CDR1 SQVTM, CDR2 ANQGSEA. V lost 3 bases and J lost 4; bases outside the gene matches: 6. CDR3 DNA: TGCAGCGTTGATTCGGCTAGCGGGGCCACCGGGGAGCTGTTTTTT. Translating gives CSVDSASGATGELFF.

The chain combines TRBV12-3 or TRBV12-4 with TRBJ2-1; no definite D call. The V end was cut by 7 bases, the J end by 9 bases, with 16 bases between. This CDR3 contains 13 residues. This CDR3 reads CASTQQTAGEQFF. In DNA, the CDR3 is TGTGCCAGCACCCAACAGACCGCCGGTGAGCAGTTCTTC.

This rearrangement joins TRBV24-1 to TRBJ2-7; the D gene is possibly TRBD1 (6 bases). The CDR3 sequence is 14 residues long. CDR1 KGHDR and CDR2 SFDVKD come from the germline V gene. The germline V and J ends were trimmed by 3 bases and 3 bases, with 11 bases remaining between them. DNA of the CDR3: TGTGCCACCAGTGATCCCCGCAGGGGCTACGAGCAGTACTTC. This sequence encodes CATSDPRRGYEQYF.

The chain couples TRBV3-1 (or the pseudogene TRBV3-2) to TRBJ2-7, with a possible D match to TRBD2 (6 bases). This CDR3 has 15 amino acids. The germline V gene encodes CDR1 LGHDT and CDR2 YNNKEL (reference sequence). The V end was cut by 4 bases, the J end by 4 bases, with 17 bases between. The chain's CDR3 is CASSRIGGAGYEQYF. In nucleotides, the CDR3 is TGTGCCAGCAGCCGTATAGGAGGGGCGGGATACGAGCAGTACTTC.

This clone was recorded once. The chain is built from TRBV3-1 (or the pseudogene TRBV3-2) and TRBJ2-5, with a possible D match to TRBD2 (5 bases). This CDR3 comprises 13 residues. Trimming removed 1 base at V and 3 bases at J, with 6 bases between. Germline V gene data show CDR1 as LGHDT and CDR2 as YNNKEL (reference sequence). In DNA form, the CDR3 reads TGTGCCAGCAGCCAAGCGAGGGAAGAGACCCAGTACTTC. Translating it yields CASSQAREETQYF.

V is TRBV20-1 and J is TRBJ2-5; 12 bases map to TRBD2. CDR1 DFQATT and CDR2 SNEGSKA come from the germline V gene (reference sequence). V lost 3 bases and J lost 4; bases outside the gene matches: 3. The CDR3 has 14 amino acids. The CDR3 sequence is CSASVTSGRETQYF. In DNA, the CDR3 is TGCAGTGCTAGTGTGACTAGCGGGAGAGAGACCCAGTACTTC.

This chain uses TRBV7-9 with TRBJ1-4; 11 bases map to TRBD1. Germline V gives CDR1 SEHNR, CDR2 FQNEAQ (reference sequence). V was pared by 1 base and J by 4 bases, with 8 bases of the junction left unmatched. The CDR3 totals 18 residues. CDR3 in DNA: TGTGCCAGCAGCTTAGGGACAGGGGGCGGATTTGGTAATGAAAAACTGTTTTTT. This translates into CASSLGTGGGFGNEKLFF. Complete variable domain (other parts from reference TRBV7-9 and TRBJ1-4): DTGVSQNPRHKITKRGQNVTFRCDPISEHNRLYWYRQTLGQGPEFLTYFQNEAQLEKSRLLSDRFSAERPKGSFSTLEIQRTEQGDSAMYLCASSLGTGGGFGNEKLFFGSGTQLSVL.

The chain couples TRBV6-4 to TRBJ2-1; no clear D gene. Germline loops: CDR1 MRHNA, CDR2 SNTAGT. This CDR3 is built from 13 residues. The germline V and J ends were trimmed by 8 bases and 0 bases, with 8 bases remaining between them. The CDR3 DNA follows: TGTGCCAGCCTGAGAGACTCCTACAATGAGCAGTTCTTC. This sequence encodes CASLRDSYNEQFF.

This sequence joins TRBV10-3 and TRBJ2-3, with D tentatively TRBD1 (6 bases). The germline V gene has CDR1 ENHRY and CDR2 SYGVKD. The CDR3 spans 14 residues. The V end was cut by 3 bases, the J end by 6 bases, with 13 bases between. The CDR3 reads CAISDFSQGDTQYF. In nucleotides, the CDR3 is TGTGCCATCAGTGACTTTTCCCAGGGGGATACGCAGTATTTT.

The chain uses TRBV28 and TRBJ1-2; D is undetermined. The ends were cut back, 4 bases at V and 1 base at J, with 7 bases in the middle. The CDR3 sequence is 13 residues long. Germline V lookup: CDR1 MDHEN, CDR2 SYDVKM. CDR3 nucleotide sequence: TGTGCCAGCAGTTCCGGGGATAACTATGGCTACACCTTC. Its protein product is CASSSGDNYGYTF.

V gene TRBV3-1 (or the pseudogene TRBV3-2) combines with J gene TRBJ2-5; tentative D call: TRBD2 (7 bases). From germline, CDR1 is LGHDT and CDR2 YNNKEL (reference sequence). Trimming took 4 bases from V and 2 from J, leaving 14 bases between them. CDR3 length equals 15 residues. The CDR3 DNA is TGTGCCAGCAGCCCCGGGGGGCCAGGGCAAGAGACCCAGTACTTC. Its translation is CASSPGGPGQETQYF.

The chain links TRBV4-1 to TRBJ2-1; D possibly corresponds to TRBD2 (5 bases). This CDR3 contains 16 residues. Deletions cut 5 bases from V and 0 bases from J, with 14 bases between. Germline CDR1 MGHRA, CDR2 YSYEKL. The CDR3 region is CASSIARESSYNEQFF. Here the CDR3 DNA reads TGCGCCAGCAGCATAGCGAGGGAGAGCTCCTACAATGAGCAGTTCTTC.

The gene calls are TRBV19 and TRBJ1-6; D is undetermined. The CDR3 spans 15 residues. Deletions cut 6 bases from V and 5 bases from J, with 14 bases between. Germline loops: CDR1 LNHDA, CDR2 SQIVND (reference sequence). The DNA for the CDR3 is TGTGCCAGTAGAGGACGGACCGGGGATAATTCACCCCTCCACTTT. This translates into CASRGRTGDNSPLHF.

CDR3 sequence: CAISESLALFLYEQYF. CDR3 DNA sequence: TGTGCCATCAGTGAGTCCTTAGCTTTATTTCTTTACGAGCAGTACTTC. The rearrangement uses TRBV10-3 and TRBJ2-7; D remains ambiguous. V lost 0 bases and J 4 bases, leaving 16 bases between the germline ends. The CDR3 contains 16 residues. The V gene's germline CDR1 is ENHRY and CDR2 SYGVKD.

The chain is built from TRBV3-1 (or the pseudogene TRBV3-2) and TRBJ1-5, with D tentatively TRBD1 (5 bases). Trimming took off 4 bases at V and 5 bases at J, with 12 bases between the two ends. The CDR3 runs to 14 residues. Germline V CDR1 and CDR2: LGHDT, YNNKEL (reference sequence). The CDR3 DNA reads TGTGCCAGCAGCCCAGGGACTGCTTATCAGCCCCAGCATTTT. Translating gives CASSPGTAYQPQHF.

The rearrangement joins TRBV12-3 or TRBV12-4 to TRBJ1-1, with D unresolved. V gave up 7 bases and J gave up 3 bases, with 12 bases separating them. There are 13 residues in the CDR3. Here the CDR3 reads CASTQVEDTEAFF. The CDR3, as DNA: TGTGCCAGCACTCAGGTTGAAGACACTGAAGCTTTCTTT.

The J gene is TRBJ2-6, the V gene TRBV5-8, with D unresolved. Germline values: CDR1 SGHTS, CDR2 YDEGEE. This CDR3 has 17 residues. Trimming cost V 7 bases and J 0 bases, with 17 bases left between them. The CDR3 loop reads CASSRGALGSGANVLTF. The CDR3 region has the DNA TGTGCCAGCTCCAGAGGTGCTTTGGGCTCTGGGGCCAACGTCCTGACTTTC.

This rearrangement joins TRBV11-2 to TRBJ2-1; D not resolved. CDR3 length: 12 residues. The V end was cut by 4 bases, the J end by 10 bases, with 11 bases between. Looked up from germline, CDR1 is SGHAT and CDR2 is FQNNGV. The CDR3 loop is CASSSPIEEQFF. The CDR3 nucleotides are TGTGCCAGCAGCTCTCCCATTGAGGAGCAGTTCTTC.

The chain is built from TRBV19 and TRBJ1-2; the match to TRBD1 covers 7 bases. CDR3 length equals 13 residues. Germline CDR1 LNHDA, CDR2 SQIVND (reference sequence). V lost 7 bases and J lost 5; bases outside the gene matches: 7. This CDR3 is CASNRDSSYGYTF. The DNA for the CDR3 is TGTGCCAGTAACCGGGACAGTAGTTATGGCTACACCTTC.

This clone was detected once. The chain carries TRBV6-5 and TRBJ1-2; TRBD1 agrees at 11 bases. Germline V gene data show CDR1 as MNHEY and CDR2 as SVGAGI. The V gene end was trimmed by 4 bases and the J gene end by 4 bases; junction bases not matched to a gene: 8. The CDR3 is made up of 16 amino acids. The CDR3 bases are TGTGCCAGCAGTTTTTCCGGGACAGGGGGTTCCTATGGCTACACCTTC. Protein product: CASSFSGTGGSYGYTF.

The chain carries TRBV10-3 and TRBJ1-2, with D possibly being TRBD1 (6 bases). In germline, CDR1 is ENHRY, CDR2 SYGVKD. The CDR3 has 12 amino acids. Trimming cost V 7 bases and J 5 bases, with 11 bases left between them. The CDR3 sequence is CAITTDRYGYTF. The CDR3 nucleotides are TGTGCCATCACCACGGACAGATATGGCTACACCTTC.

This clone was counted a single time. The chain is built from TRBV4-1 and TRBJ2-7, with 7 bases identical to TRBD1. Germline V CDR1 and CDR2: MGHRA, YSYEKL. The V gene end was trimmed by 2 bases and the J gene end by 2 bases; junction bases not matched to a gene: 6. The CDR3 consists of 15 residues. The CDR3 nucleotides are TGCGCCAGCAGCCAACAGACAGGGTCCACCTACGAGCAGTACTTC. It codes for CASSQQTGSTYEQYF.

The CDR3 region is CASSIGTTPGEQYF. DNA of the CDR3: TGTGCCAGTAGTATAGGGACTACCCCTGGCGAGCAGTACTTC. The genes are TRBV19 and TRBJ2-7; D might be TRBD2 (6 bases). The CDR3 is made up of 14 amino acids. Germline V gives CDR1 LNHDA, CDR2 SQIVND (reference sequence). The V end was cut by 1 base, the J end by 6 bases, with 13 bases between.